The 9 T cell receptor beta chains below were found in one sample sequenced in a study of cytomegalovirus exposure and HLA in healthy donors. PCR involved 60 Vbeta and 13 Jbeta primers. Profiling relied on immunoSEQ multiplex PCR, and the TCRdb table lists in-frame clones only, not all of them. This table holds 130,000 to 150,000 clones, 70% to 80% found once. The sequenced sample was PBMCs. All receptors derive from a woman aged 50 to 65 in good health and CMV-seronegative.

Only one count was recorded for this clone. This chain links TRBV5-6 with TRBJ2-2; unclear D gene. CDR3 size: 12 residues. Trimming stripped 3 bases from V and 9 bases from J, with 9 bases between. The germline V gene encodes CDR1 SGHDT and CDR2 YYEEEE. The CDR3 reads CASSSLGWELFF. The CDR3 DNA reads TGTGCCAGCAGCTCCCTAGGCTGGGAGCTGTTTTTT.

This chain links TRBV28 with TRBJ2-7, with D possibly TRBD2 on 6 matching bases. The V gene lost 0 bases and the J gene lost 5 bases, with 11 bases spanning the gap. The CDR3 is 14 residues long. Germline-derived CDR1 and CDR2 are MDHEN and SYDVKM. The CDR3 spells CASSLWGGGDEQYF. The CDR3 region has the DNA TGTGCCAGCAGTTTATGGGGGGGTGGCGACGAGCAGTACTTC.

The chain recombines TRBV5-1 with TRBJ2-7, with 7 bases fitting TRBD1. The CDR3 runs 15 residues. Germline values: CDR1 SGHRS, CDR2 YFSETQ. The V gene end was trimmed by 5 bases and the J gene end by 3 bases; junction bases not matched to a gene: 11. The CDR3 DNA follows: TGCGCCAGCAGTTATTCGGACAGGAAAATCTACGAGCAGTACTTC. This encodes CASSYSDRKIYEQYF.

Only a few counts were recorded for this clone. The chain carries TRBV7-9 and TRBJ2-4, with 11 bases identical to TRBD1. Germline CDR1 is SEHNR and CDR2 is FQNEAQ (reference sequence). With V trimmed by 2 bases and J by 9 bases, 12 bases remained unmatched. The CDR3 consists of 17 residues. The CDR3 DNA reads TGTGCCAGCAGCTTAAGTACGGGACAGGGGGTCTTGAGCATTCAGTACTTC. It is translated as CASSLSTGQGVLSIQYF.

This clone was seen just once. The chain combines TRBV27 with TRBJ2-5; TRBD2 matches at 7 bases. CDR1 and CDR2 from the germline V gene are MNHEY and SMNVEV (reference sequence). V dropped 3 bases and J dropped 0; count of bases not matched to a gene: 1. The CDR3 is 14 amino acids. CDR3 protein: CASSLRGYQETQYF. For the CDR3, the DNA is TGTGCCAGCAGTTTGCGGGGGTACCAAGAGACCCAGTACTTC.

The J gene is TRBJ1-3, the V gene TRBV9, with no clear D. Trimming took 3 bases from V and 0 from J, leaving 7 bases between them. CDR3 length equals 14 residues. Germline V gene sequence: CDR1 SGDLS, CDR2 YYNGEE. CDR3 nucleotides: TGTGCCAGCAGCGACCGAGTCTCTGGAAACACCATATATTTT. The encoded protein is CASSDRVSGNTIYF.

The rearrangement joins TRBV2 to TRBJ2-2; 8 bases agree with TRBD1. Losses at the gene ends were 6 bases for V and 6 bases for J; bases not matched to a gene: 12. From germline, CDR1 is SNHLY and CDR2 FYNNEI. The CDR3 contains 16 residues. The CDR3 sequence: CASSATTGGNAGELFF. The CDR3 nucleotides read TGTGCCAGCAGCGCCACCACAGGGGGTAATGCCGGGGAGCTGTTTTTT.

The J gene is TRBJ2-5, the V gene TRBV11-3; D might be TRBD2 (7 bases). Germline assignment: CDR1 SGHNT and CDR2 YENEEA. CDR3 length: 13 residues. Trimming removed 5 bases from V and 4 bases from J, with 11 bases in between. CDR3 nucleotides: TGTGCCAGCAGCCAGAGGGGGGGAGAGACCCAGTACTTC. It translates to CASSQRGGETQYF.

V and J are TRBV7-2 and TRBJ2-1; D perhaps matches TRBD2 (7 bases). The CDR3 length is 17 residues. Per the germline V gene, CDR1 is SGHTA and CDR2 is FQGNSA. V was clipped by 1 base and J by 0 bases, with 13 bases between them. This CDR3 reads CASSLVGGGLSYNEQFF. In nucleotides, the CDR3 is TGTGCCAGCAGCTTAGTGGGCGGGGGCCTCTCCTACAATGAGCAGTTCTTC.